This TCR beta chain was observed in a study of blood T cell repertoires in COVID-19. Repertoires were generated with immunoSEQ multiplex PCR, while TCRdb's copy carries only in-frame clones and drops some. The sample has 250,000 to 300,000 clones, around 84% seen once. V lost 0 bases to trimming and J lost 10 bases; unmatched junction nucleotides: 11. There are 17 residues in the CDR3. Germline V gene data show CDR1 as SEHNR and CDR2 as FQNEAQ (reference sequence). The sample comprised PBMCs or T cells enriched from blood (not recorded which). The TCR originated in a man aged 18 to 35 who had recovered from COVID-19. The genes are TRBV7-9 and TRBJ1-6, with TRBD1 matching 8 bases. The CDR3 protein is CASSLAGRGQGWSPLHF. The CDR3 region has the DNA TGTGCCAGCAGCTTAGCGGGTCGAGGACAGGGATGGTCACCCCTCCACTTT.